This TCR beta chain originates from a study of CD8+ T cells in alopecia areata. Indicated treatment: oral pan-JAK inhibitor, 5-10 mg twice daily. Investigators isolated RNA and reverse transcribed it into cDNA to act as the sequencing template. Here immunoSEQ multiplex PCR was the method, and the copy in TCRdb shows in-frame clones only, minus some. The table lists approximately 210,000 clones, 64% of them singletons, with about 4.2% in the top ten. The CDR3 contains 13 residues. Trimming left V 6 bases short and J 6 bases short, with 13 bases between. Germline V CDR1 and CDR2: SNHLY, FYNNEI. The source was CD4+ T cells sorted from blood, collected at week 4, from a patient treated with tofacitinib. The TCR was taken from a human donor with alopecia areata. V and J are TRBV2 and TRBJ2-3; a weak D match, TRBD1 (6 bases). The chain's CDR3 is CASRSDSRDTQYF. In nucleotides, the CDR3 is TGTGCCAGCAGATCGGACAGTCGCGATACGCAGTATTTT.